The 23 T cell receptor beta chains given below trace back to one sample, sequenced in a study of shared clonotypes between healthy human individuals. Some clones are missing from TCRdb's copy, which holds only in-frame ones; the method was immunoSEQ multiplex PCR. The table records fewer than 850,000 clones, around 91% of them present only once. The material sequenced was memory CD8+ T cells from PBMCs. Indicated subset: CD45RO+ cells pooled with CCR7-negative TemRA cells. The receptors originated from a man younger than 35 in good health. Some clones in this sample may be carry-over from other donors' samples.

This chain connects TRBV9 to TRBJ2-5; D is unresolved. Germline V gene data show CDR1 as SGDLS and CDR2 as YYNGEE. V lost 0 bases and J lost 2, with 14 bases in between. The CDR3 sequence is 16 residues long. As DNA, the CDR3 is TGTGCCAGCAGCGTAGATGGTTCGGAGCCTCAAGAGACCCAGTACTTC. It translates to CASSVDGSEPQETQYF.

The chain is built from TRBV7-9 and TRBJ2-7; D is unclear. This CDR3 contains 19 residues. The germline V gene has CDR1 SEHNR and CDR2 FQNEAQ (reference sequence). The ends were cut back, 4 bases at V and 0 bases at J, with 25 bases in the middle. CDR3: CASSSEWLSPGPYSYEQYF. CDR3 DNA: TGTGCCAGCAGCTCCGAGTGGTTAAGTCCAGGTCCCTACTCCTACGAGCAGTACTTC.

DNA of the CDR3: TGTGCCAGCAGTTATTTGGGACTAGCCTACAATGAGCAGTTCTTC. Residues: CASSYLGLAYNEQFF. The chain recombines TRBV6-5 with TRBJ2-1; 8 bases agree with TRBD2. CDR3 length: 15 amino acids. V shed 3 bases and J 2 bases; nucleotides not matched to a gene: 3. Per the germline V gene, CDR1 is MNHEY and CDR2 is SVGAGI.

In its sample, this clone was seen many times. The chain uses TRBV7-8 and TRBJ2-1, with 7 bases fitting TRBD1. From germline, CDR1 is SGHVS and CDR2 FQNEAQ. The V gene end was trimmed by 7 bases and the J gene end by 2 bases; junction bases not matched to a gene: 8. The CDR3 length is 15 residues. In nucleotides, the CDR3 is TGTGCCAGCAACTCGGGCAGGGGGACCTACAATGAGCAGTTCTTC. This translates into CASNSGRGTYNEQFF.

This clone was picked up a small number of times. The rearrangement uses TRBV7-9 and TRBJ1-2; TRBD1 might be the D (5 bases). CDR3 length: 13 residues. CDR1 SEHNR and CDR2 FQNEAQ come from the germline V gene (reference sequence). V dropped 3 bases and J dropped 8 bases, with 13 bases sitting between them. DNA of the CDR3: TGTGCCAGCAGCTTGAGGGGCCAGGGAGGCTACACCTTC. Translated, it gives CASSLRGQGGYTF. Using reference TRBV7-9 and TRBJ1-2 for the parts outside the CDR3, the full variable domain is DTGVSQNPRHKITKRGQNVTFRCDPISEHNRLYWYRQTLGQGPEFLTYFQNEAQLEKSRLLSDRFSAERPKGSFSTLEIQRTEQGDSAMYLCASSLRGQGGYTFGSGTRLTVV.

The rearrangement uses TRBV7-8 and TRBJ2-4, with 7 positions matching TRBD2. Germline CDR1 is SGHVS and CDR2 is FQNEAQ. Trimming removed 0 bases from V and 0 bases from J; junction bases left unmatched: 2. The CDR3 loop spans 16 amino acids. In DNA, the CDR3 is TGTGCCAGCAGCTTAGCGGGGGGGGTAGCCAAAAACATTCAGTACTTC. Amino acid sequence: CASSLAGGVAKNIQYF.

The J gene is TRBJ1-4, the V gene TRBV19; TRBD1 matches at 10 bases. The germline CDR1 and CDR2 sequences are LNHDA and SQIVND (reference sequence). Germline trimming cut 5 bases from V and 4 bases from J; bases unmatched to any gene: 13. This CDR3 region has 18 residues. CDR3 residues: CASSAGPGQGLFNEKLFF. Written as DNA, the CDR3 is TGTGCCAGTAGTGCGGGACCGGGACAGGGGTTATTTAATGAAAAACTGTTTTTT.

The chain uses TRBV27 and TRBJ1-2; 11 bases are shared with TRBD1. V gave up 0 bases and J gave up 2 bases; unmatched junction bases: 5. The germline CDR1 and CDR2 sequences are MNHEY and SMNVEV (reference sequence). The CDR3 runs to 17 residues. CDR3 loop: CASSLSIGDRGNYGYTF. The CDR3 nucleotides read TGTGCCAGCAGTTTATCGATAGGGGACAGGGGGAACTATGGCTACACCTTC.

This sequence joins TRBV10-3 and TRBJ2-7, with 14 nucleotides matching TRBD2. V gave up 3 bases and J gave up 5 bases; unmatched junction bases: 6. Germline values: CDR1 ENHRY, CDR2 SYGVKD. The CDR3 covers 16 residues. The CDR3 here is CAISDGLAGGIDEQYF. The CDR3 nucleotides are TGTGCCATCAGTGACGGACTAGCGGGAGGTATCGACGAGCAGTACTTC.

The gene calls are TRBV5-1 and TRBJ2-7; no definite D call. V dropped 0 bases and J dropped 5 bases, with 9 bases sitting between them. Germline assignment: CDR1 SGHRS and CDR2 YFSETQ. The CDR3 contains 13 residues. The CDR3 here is CASSLAPGDEQYF. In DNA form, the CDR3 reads TGCGCCAGCAGCTTGGCACCGGGTGACGAGCAGTACTTC.

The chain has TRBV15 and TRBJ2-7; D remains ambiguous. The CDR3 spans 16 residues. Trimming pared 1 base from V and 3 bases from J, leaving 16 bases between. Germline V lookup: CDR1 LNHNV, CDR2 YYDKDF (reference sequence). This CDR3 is CATSRALTPTNYEQYF. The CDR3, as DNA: TGTGCCACCAGCAGAGCCTTGACCCCTACGAACTACGAGCAGTACTTC.

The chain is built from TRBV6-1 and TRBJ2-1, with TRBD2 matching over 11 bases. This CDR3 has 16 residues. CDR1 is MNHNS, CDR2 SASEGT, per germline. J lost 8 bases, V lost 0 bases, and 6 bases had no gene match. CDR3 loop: CASSEAAGLADDEQFF. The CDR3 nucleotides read TGTGCCAGCAGTGAAGCGGCGGGACTAGCGGACGATGAGCAGTTCTTC.

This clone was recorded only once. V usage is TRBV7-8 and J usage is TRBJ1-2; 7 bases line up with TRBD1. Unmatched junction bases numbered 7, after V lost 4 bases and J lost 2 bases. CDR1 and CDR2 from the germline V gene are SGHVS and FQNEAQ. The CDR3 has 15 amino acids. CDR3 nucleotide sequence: TGTGCCAGCAGCTACCACCCGACAGGGAACTATGGCTACACCTTC. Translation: CASSYHPTGNYGYTF.

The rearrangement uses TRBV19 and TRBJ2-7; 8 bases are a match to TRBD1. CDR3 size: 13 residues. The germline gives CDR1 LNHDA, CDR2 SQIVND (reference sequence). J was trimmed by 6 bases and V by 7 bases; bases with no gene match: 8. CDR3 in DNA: TGTGCCAGTAACCGGGACAGGTTCGCCGAGCAGTACTTC. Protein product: CASNRDRFAEQYF.

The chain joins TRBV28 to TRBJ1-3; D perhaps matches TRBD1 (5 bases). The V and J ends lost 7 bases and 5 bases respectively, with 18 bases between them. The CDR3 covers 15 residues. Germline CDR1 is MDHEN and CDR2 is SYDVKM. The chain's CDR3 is CASIPPGTGRNTIYF. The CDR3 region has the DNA TGTGCCAGCATCCCCCCAGGGACCGGTAGAAACACCATATATTTT. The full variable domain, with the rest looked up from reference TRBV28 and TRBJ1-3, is DVKVTQSSRYLVKRTGEKVFLECVQDMDHENMFWYRQDPGLGLRLIYFSYDVKMKEKGDIPEGYSVSREKKERFSLILESASTNQTSMYLCASIPPGTGRNTIYFGEGSWLTVV.

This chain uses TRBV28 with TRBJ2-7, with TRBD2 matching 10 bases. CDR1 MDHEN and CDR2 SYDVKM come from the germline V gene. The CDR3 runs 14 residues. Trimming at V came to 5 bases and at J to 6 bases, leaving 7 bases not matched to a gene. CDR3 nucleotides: TGTGCCAGCAGTCGGGGACTAGCGAACCCCGAGCAGTACTTC. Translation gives CASSRGLANPEQYF.

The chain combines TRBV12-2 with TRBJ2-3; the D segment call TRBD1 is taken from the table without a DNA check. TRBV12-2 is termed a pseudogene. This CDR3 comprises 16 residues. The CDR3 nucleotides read TGTGCAAGTCGCTTAGCCGGGACAGGGGACACAGATACGCAGTATTTT. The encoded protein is CASRLAGTGDTDTQYF.

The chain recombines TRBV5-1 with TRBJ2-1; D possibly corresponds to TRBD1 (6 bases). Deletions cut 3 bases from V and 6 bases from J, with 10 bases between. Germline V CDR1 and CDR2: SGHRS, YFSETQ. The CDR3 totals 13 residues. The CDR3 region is CASSWGQTNEQFF. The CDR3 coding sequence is TGCGCCAGCAGCTGGGGACAAACCAATGAGCAGTTCTTC.

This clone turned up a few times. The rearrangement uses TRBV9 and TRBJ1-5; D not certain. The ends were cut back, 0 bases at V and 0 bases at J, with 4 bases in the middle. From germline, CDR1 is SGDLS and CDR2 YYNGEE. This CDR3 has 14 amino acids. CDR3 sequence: CASSVGNSNQPQHF. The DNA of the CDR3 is TGTGCCAGCAGCGTAGGAAATAGCAATCAGCCCCAGCATTTT.

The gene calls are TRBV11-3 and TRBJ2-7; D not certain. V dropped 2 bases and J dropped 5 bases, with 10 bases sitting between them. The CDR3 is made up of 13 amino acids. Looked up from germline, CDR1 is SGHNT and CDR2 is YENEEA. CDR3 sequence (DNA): TGTGCCAGCAGCTTATCATTCCGGGACGAGCAGTACTTC. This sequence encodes CASSLSFRDEQYF.

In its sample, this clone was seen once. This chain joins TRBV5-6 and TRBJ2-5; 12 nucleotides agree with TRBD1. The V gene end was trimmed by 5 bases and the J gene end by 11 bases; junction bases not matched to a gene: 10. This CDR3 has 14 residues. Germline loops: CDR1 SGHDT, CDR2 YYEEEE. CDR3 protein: CASSSGTGGQEQYF. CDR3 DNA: TGTGCCAGCAGTTCCGGGACAGGGGGCCAGGAGCAGTACTTC.

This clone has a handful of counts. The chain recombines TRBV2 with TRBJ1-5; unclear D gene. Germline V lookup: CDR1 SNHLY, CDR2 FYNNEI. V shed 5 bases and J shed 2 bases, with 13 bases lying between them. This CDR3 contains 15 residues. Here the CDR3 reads CASSPPRVGNQPQHF. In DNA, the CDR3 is TGTGCCAGCAGTCCGCCTCGGGTGGGCAATCAGCCCCAGCATTTT.

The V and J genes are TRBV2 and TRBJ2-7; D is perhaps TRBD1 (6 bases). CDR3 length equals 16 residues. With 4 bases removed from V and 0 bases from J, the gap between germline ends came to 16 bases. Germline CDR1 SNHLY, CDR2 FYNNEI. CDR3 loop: CASSAFSGTTSYEQYF. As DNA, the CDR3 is TGTGCCAGCAGTGCGTTCTCCGGGACAACCTCCTACGAGCAGTACTTC.